These T cell receptor beta chains were read from a single sample in a study of blood T cell repertoires in COVID-19. Repertoires were generated with immunoSEQ multiplex PCR, while TCRdb's copy carries only in-frame clones and drops some. The table lists roughly 5,000 clones, about nine tenths of them singletons. Input material: peripheral blood. The receptors here all came from a human donor in a cohort sampled during active COVID-19. Both conserved end residues are part of each CDR3. Each record gives: D gene, V gene, J gene, clone size, CDR3 DNA, CDR3 protein. D genes are given only for firm matches. A row's size may be missing; if present it is once, few, many or a size class.

d_gene: TRBD1; v_gene: TRBV30; j_gene: TRBJ2-7; abundance: NA; CDR3nt: TGTGCCTGGAGTGTAACAGGGGGGAGCGAGCAGTACTTC; CDR3aa: CAWSVTGGSEQYF
d_gene: TRBD2; v_gene: TRBV28; j_gene: TRBJ2-2; abundance: NA; CDR3nt: TGTGCCAGCTTCGGGACTAGCGGGAGATCTACCGGGGAGCTGTTTTTT; CDR3aa: CASFGTSGRSTGELFF
d_gene: TRBD1; v_gene: TRBV5-4; j_gene: TRBJ1-4; abundance: NA; CDR3nt: TGTGCCAGCAGCTTGGCCCTGGACAGGCAGGCACCTAATGAAAAACTGTTTTTT; CDR3aa: CASSLALDRQAPNEKLFF
d_gene: TRBD1; v_gene: TRBV9; j_gene: TRBJ1-4; abundance: NA; CDR3nt: TGTGCCAGCAGCGTAGAGGACAGGGACAAACTGTTTTTT; CDR3aa: CASSVEDRDKLFF
d_gene: NA; v_gene: TRBV30; j_gene: TRBJ1-1; abundance: NA; CDR3nt: TGTGCCTGGAGTGTAATAAACAGGGTTAATACTGAAGCTTTCTTT; CDR3aa: CAWSVINRVNTEAFF
d_gene: NA; v_gene: TRBV27; j_gene: TRBJ1-1; abundance: few; CDR3nt: TGTGCCACCAAAAAACTGACAGGAATAGAGGGAGCTTTCTTT; CDR3aa: CATKKLTGIEGAFF
d_gene: TRBD2; v_gene: TRBV3-1/TRBV3-2; j_gene: TRBJ2-1; abundance: NA; CDR3nt: TGTGCCAGCAGCCAACTGGGGGGGTTAGCGGGAGGGCCGCACAATGAGCAGTTCTTC; CDR3aa: CASSQLGGLAGGPHNEQFF
d_gene: NA; v_gene: TRBV3-1/TRBV3-2; j_gene: TRBJ2-2; abundance: NA; CDR3nt: TGTGCCAGCAGCCAAGATACCCTCTTGGCGGGGAGCACCGGGGAGCTGTTTTTT; CDR3aa: CASSQDTLLAGSTGELFF
d_gene: NA; v_gene: TRBV6-1; j_gene: TRBJ1-4; abundance: once; CDR3nt: TGTGCCAGCAGTGAAGCTGTTCCCGGGGATGAGGAAAAACTGTTTTTT; CDR3aa: CASSEAVPGDEEKLFF
d_gene: NA; v_gene: TRBV6-5; j_gene: TRBJ1-6; abundance: NA; CDR3nt: TGTGCCAGCAGTATACAGGATTCACCCCTCCACTTT; CDR3aa: CASSIQDSPLHF
d_gene: NA; v_gene: TRBV2; j_gene: TRBJ1-1; abundance: once; CDR3nt: TGTGCCAGCAGCCCGTTGAACACTGAAGCTTTCTTT; CDR3aa: CASSPLNTEAFF
d_gene: NA; v_gene: TRBV27; j_gene: TRBJ1-6; abundance: NA; CDR3nt: TGTGCCAGCAGTTCCCCGGACAGCCGTAATTCACCCCTCCACTTT; CDR3aa: CASSSPDSRNSPLHF
d_gene: NA; v_gene: TRBV5-4; j_gene: TRBJ1-2; abundance: NA; CDR3nt: TGTGCCAGCAGCGTCTTCGGGAACGCTAACTATGGCTACACCTTC; CDR3aa: CASSVFGNANYGYTF
d_gene: TRBD1; v_gene: TRBV19; j_gene: TRBJ1-1; abundance: once; CDR3nt: TGTGCCAGTAGTGTTACAGGGGTGAGAACTGAAGCTTTCTTT; CDR3aa: CASSVTGVRTEAFF
d_gene: NA; v_gene: TRBV7-6; j_gene: TRBJ2-3; abundance: NA; CDR3nt: TGTGCCAGCAGCTTAGGGAGCAGGGTTTCCCTCACAGATACGCAGTATTTT; CDR3aa: CASSLGSRVSLTDTQYF
d_gene: NA; v_gene: TRBV29-1; j_gene: TRBJ1-2; abundance: NA; CDR3nt: TGCAGCGTTTTTGGAGAGGCGGGCTACACCTTC; CDR3aa: CSVFGEAGYTF
d_gene: NA; v_gene: TRBV5-6; j_gene: TRBJ2-5; abundance: NA; CDR3nt: TGTGCCAGCAGTTACCAACGACAGTTGCAAGAGACCCAGTACTTC; CDR3aa: CASSYQRQLQETQYF
d_gene: NA; v_gene: TRBV7-2; j_gene: TRBJ2-7; abundance: NA; CDR3nt: TGTGCCAGCAGCTTAGGGGGGGACAGCTCCTACGAGCAGTACTTC; CDR3aa: CASSLGGDSSYEQYF
d_gene: TRBD1; v_gene: TRBV11-2; j_gene: TRBJ2-7; abundance: NA; CDR3nt: TGTGCCAGCAGCTTATTCAGGACAGGGACCTACGAGCAGTACTTC; CDR3aa: CASSLFRTGTYEQYF
d_gene: NA; v_gene: TRBV3-1/TRBV3-2; j_gene: TRBJ2-1; abundance: once; CDR3nt: TGTGCCAGCAGCCAAAATAGGGGTAACTACAATGAGCAGTTCTTC; CDR3aa: CASSQNRGNYNEQFF
d_gene: TRBD1; v_gene: TRBV28; j_gene: TRBJ1-3; abundance: NA; CDR3nt: TGTGCCAGCAGTGACAGGGGGCACGGAAACACCATATATTTT; CDR3aa: CASSDRGHGNTIYF
d_gene: NA; v_gene: TRBV27; j_gene: TRBJ2-6; abundance: NA; CDR3nt: TGTGCCAGCAGTTTATGGCGGGTAGCAGAGAACTCTGGGGCCAACGTCCTGACTTTC; CDR3aa: CASSLWRVAENSGANVLTF
d_gene: NA; v_gene: TRBV12-5; j_gene: TRBJ1-2; abundance: NA; CDR3nt: TGTGCTAGTGGTTTGGACAGGGTCTCACGCTACACCTTC; CDR3aa: CASGLDRVSRYTF
d_gene: NA; v_gene: TRBV4-3; j_gene: TRBJ1-5; abundance: NA; CDR3nt: TGCGCCAGCAGCCACGGGACTTCTCAGCCCCAGCATTTT; CDR3aa: CASSHGTSQPQHF
d_gene: NA; v_gene: TRBV7-2; j_gene: TRBJ1-5; abundance: NA; CDR3nt: TGTGCCAGCAGCCGCGGAGGGAATCAGCCCCAGCATTTT; CDR3aa: CASSRGGNQPQHF
d_gene: NA; v_gene: TRBV7-8; j_gene: TRBJ1-1; abundance: once; CDR3nt: TGTGCCAGCAGCCGCCCGTCGGGGTACACTGAAGCTTTCTTT; CDR3aa: CASSRPSGYTEAFF
d_gene: TRBD1; v_gene: TRBV4-1; j_gene: TRBJ2-2; abundance: NA; CDR3nt: TGCGCCAGCAGCCAACCCGGGACAGGAGACACCGGGGAGCTGTTTTTT; CDR3aa: CASSQPGTGDTGELFF
d_gene: NA; v_gene: TRBV7-8; j_gene: TRBJ1-5; abundance: few; CDR3nt: TGTGCCAGCAGCTTAATGGAGGGGCAGGGCAATCAGCCCCAGCATTTT; CDR3aa: CASSLMEGQGNQPQHF
d_gene: TRBD1; v_gene: TRBV10-3; j_gene: TRBJ2-7; abundance: NA; CDR3nt: TGTGCCATCAGTGAGGTTGCAGGGGGCGCCTACGAGCAGTACTTC; CDR3aa: CAISEVAGGAYEQYF
d_gene: TRBD2; v_gene: TRBV11-2; j_gene: TRBJ2-1; abundance: NA; CDR3nt: TGTGCCAGCAGCCAAATAGGACTAGCGGGGACGAATGAGCAGTTCTTC; CDR3aa: CASSQIGLAGTNEQFF
d_gene: NA; v_gene: TRBV6-6; j_gene: TRBJ2-3; abundance: NA; CDR3nt: TGTGCCAGCAGACCTGGGCGAAACACAGATACGCAGTATTTT; CDR3aa: CASRPGRNTDTQYF
d_gene: NA; v_gene: TRBV28; j_gene: TRBJ1-2; abundance: once; CDR3nt: TGTGCCAGCAGTTTTTTGGTCCCCGGGGGGGGCTACACCTTC; CDR3aa: CASSFLVPGGGYTF
d_gene: TRBD1; v_gene: TRBV19; j_gene: TRBJ1-5; abundance: NA; CDR3nt: TGTGCCAGTAGCAGAGAGGCCGACGGGACAGGGGGCAATCAGCCCCAGCATTTT; CDR3aa: CASSREADGTGGNQPQHF
d_gene: TRBD1; v_gene: TRBV6-5; j_gene: TRBJ2-3; abundance: NA; CDR3nt: TGTGCCAGCAGTCCGGGACAGGGGATCACAGATACGCAGTATTTT; CDR3aa: CASSPGQGITDTQYF
d_gene: TRBD1; v_gene: TRBV28; j_gene: TRBJ1-2; abundance: NA; CDR3nt: TGTGCCAGCAGTTCTGGGACAGGGGATAATCGCGACTATGGCTACACCTTC; CDR3aa: CASSSGTGDNRDYGYTF
d_gene: TRBD1; v_gene: TRBV28; j_gene: TRBJ2-7; abundance: NA; CDR3nt: TGTGCCAGCAGCACCGAGGGACAGGGGTCCTACGAGCAGTACTTC; CDR3aa: CASSTEGQGSYEQYF
d_gene: TRBD1; v_gene: TRBV5-8; j_gene: TRBJ1-6; abundance: few; CDR3nt: TGTGCCAGCAGGGGGACAGGGAATTCACCCCTCCACTTT; CDR3aa: CASRGTGNSPLHF
d_gene: NA; v_gene: TRBV6-1; j_gene: TRBJ1-5; abundance: NA; CDR3nt: TGTGCCAGCAGTGAATTTGCGGAACAGCCCCAGCATTTT; CDR3aa: CASSEFAEQPQHF
d_gene: TRBD1; v_gene: TRBV5-1; j_gene: TRBJ1-4; abundance: NA; CDR3nt: TGCGCCAGCAGCTTCAATACAGGGGCAGGGGAAAAACTGTTTTTT; CDR3aa: CASSFNTGAGEKLFF
d_gene: NA; v_gene: TRBV10-3; j_gene: TRBJ1-1; abundance: NA; CDR3nt: TGTGCCATCAGTGAGTCCGACAGTCCGAACACTGAAGCTTTCTTT; CDR3aa: CAISESDSPNTEAFF
d_gene: TRBD2; v_gene: TRBV9; j_gene: TRBJ2-1; abundance: NA; CDR3nt: TGTGCCAGCAGCGTAGCGACTAGCGGTAAACAGTTCTTC; CDR3aa: CASSVATSGKQFF